One sample yielded the 30 T cell receptor beta chains listed below, sequenced in a study of control samples from healthy donors and cancer patients (dated by TCRdb to the early 2020s). The method was the immunoSEQ multiplex PCR assay. TCRdb re-hosts the immuneACCESS table, in-frame sequences only. Its copies lack some clones; in the studies checked, an unresolved V gene accounts for under half of them, and the cause for the rest is not known. The table for this sample lists about 45,000 clones; roughly three quarters of them were counted only once. The ten biggest clones cover roughly 17% of the sample. The sequenced sample consisted of formalin-fixed, paraffin-embedded tissue. The receptor source for this set is a male donor with melanoma.

There are a few counts of this clone. The chain's CDR3 is CASSLEPGAYEQYF. CDR3 DNA sequence: TGCGCCAGCAGCTTGGAACCGGGGGCCTACGAGCAGTACTTC. This sequence joins TRBV5-1 and TRBJ2-7; possibly TRBD2 for D (6 bases). The CDR3 runs to 14 residues. Germline loops: CDR1 SGHRS, CDR2 YFSETQ. Trimming left V 0 bases short and J 2 bases short, with 9 bases between.

This sequence joins TRBV24-1 and TRBJ2-2; no clear D. Trimming took 5 bases from V and 6 from J, leaving 12 bases between them. The CDR3 contains 14 residues. Germline V gene sequence: CDR1 KGHDR, CDR2 SFDVKD. CDR3 in amino acids: CATSARDWAGELFF. Written as DNA, the CDR3 is TGTGCCACCAGTGCTCGCGATTGGGCCGGGGAGCTGTTTTTT.

The chain combines TRBV10-2 with TRBJ1-6; D is undetermined. This CDR3 has 14 amino acids. The V end was cut by 2 bases, the J end by 3 bases, with 5 bases between. From germline, CDR1 is WSHSY and CDR2 SAAADI. CDR3 protein: CASSEALYNSPLHF. CDR3 DNA sequence: TGCGCCAGCAGTGAGGCGCTCTATAATTCACCCCTCCACTTT.

The CDR3 DNA is TGTGCCACCAGTGATTCAAGCGGGAGTGGGTACAATGAGCAGTTCTTC. Protein: CATSDSSGSGYNEQFF. The rearrangement uses TRBV24-1 and TRBJ2-1, with 8 bases that match TRBD2. The CDR3 has 16 amino acids. With V trimmed by 2 bases and J by 4 bases, 6 bases remained unmatched. The V gene's germline CDR1 is KGHDR and CDR2 SFDVKD.

The chain combines TRBV24-1 with TRBJ2-5; 8 nucleotides match TRBD1. J gave up 3 bases and V 4 bases, and 6 bases lay outside the gene matches. The V gene's germline CDR1 is KGHDR and CDR2 SFDVKD. The CDR3 length is 15 residues. This CDR3 reads CATSDRTGYKETQYF. The CDR3 region has the DNA TGTGCCACCAGTGACCGGACAGGGTACAAAGAGACCCAGTACTTC.

The chain links TRBV28 to TRBJ2-1; 8 nucleotides align to TRBD1. Looked up from germline, CDR1 is MDHEN and CDR2 is SYDVKM. The trim removed 6 bases at V and 6 bases at J, leaving 10 bases unmatched. The CDR3 spans 15 residues. CDR3 sequence: CASRGQGWRANEQFF. The CDR3, as DNA: TGTGCCAGCAGAGGACAGGGCTGGAGGGCCAATGAGCAGTTCTTC.

The chain uses TRBV7-8 and TRBJ2-1, with D possibly called TRBD1 or TRBD2 (5 bases each). V shed 4 bases and J shed 8 bases, with 21 bases lying between them. The germline CDR1 and CDR2 sequences are SGHVS and FQNEAQ. The CDR3 sequence is 16 residues long. The CDR3 sequence is CASSSAGLAFGDEQFF. CDR3 nucleotide sequence: TGTGCCAGCAGCTCAGCAGGGCTAGCCTTCGGAGATGAGCAGTTCTTC.

The V call is TRBV7-6, the J call TRBJ2-1; 13 nucleotides align to TRBD2. This CDR3 comprises 17 residues. Germline CDR1 reads SGHVS; CDR2 reads FNYEAQ. V was clipped by 1 base and J by 1 base; unmatched bases: 1. The CDR3 region has the DNA TGTGCCAGCAGCTTAGGGACTAGCGGGAGTTCCTACAATGAGCAGTTCTTC. Protein product: CASSLGTSGSSYNEQFF.

The chain carries TRBV28 and TRBJ2-7, with D possibly called TRBD1 or TRBD2 (7 bases each). V was trimmed by 6 bases and J by 0 bases, leaving 15 bases between them. The CDR3 extends over 15 amino acids. The germline V gene has CDR1 MDHEN and CDR2 SYDVKM. CDR3 DNA sequence: TGTGCCAGCAGGTGGGGGGGACAGAGCTCCTACGAGCAGTACTTC. Translated: CASRWGGQSSYEQYF.

By sample share, this clone is medium-sized. The chain employs TRBV11-2 and TRBJ2-3; D is possibly TRBD2 (5 bases). Trimming removed 6 bases at V and 8 bases at J, with 12 bases between. The CDR3 is made up of 12 amino acids. Germline V gene lookup returns CDR1 SGHAT and CDR2 FQNNGV. The CDR3 sequence is CASSLFGVTQYF. The CDR3, as DNA: TGTGCCAGCAGTCTCTTCGGGGTTACGCAGTATTTT.

This chain connects TRBV29-1 to TRBJ2-1; 7 positions match TRBD1. Per germline, CDR1 SQVTM and CDR2 ANQGSEA. The CDR3 has 15 amino acids. J was trimmed by 3 bases and V by 1 base; bases with no gene match: 6. CDR3 sequence reads: CSVEGTGENYNEQFF. In DNA form, the CDR3 reads TGCAGCGTTGAAGGGACAGGCGAGAACTACAATGAGCAGTTCTTC.

The gene calls are TRBV21-1 and TRBJ1-4; TRBD1 was called by the table and not checked on the DNA. TRBV21-1 is deemed a pseudogene. The CDR3 is 18 amino acids. CDR3 nucleotides: TGTGCCAGCAGAAGACAGGGGGCTCCCGCAAGAGCTAATGAAAAACTGTTTTTT. Its protein product is CASRRQGAPARANEKLFF.

Only a few counts were recorded for this clone. The chain employs TRBV27 and TRBJ1-1; D not resolved. This CDR3 contains 14 residues. Trimming took 5 bases from V and 0 from J, leaving 10 bases between them. Germline V gene sequence: CDR1 MNHEY, CDR2 SMNVEV (reference sequence). The CDR3 sequence is CASSRKGLNTEAFF. The CDR3 coding sequence is TGTGCCAGCAGTAGAAAGGGCCTGAACACTGAAGCTTTCTTT.

This clone appeared once. The chain recombines TRBV6-1 with TRBJ1-2; a weak D match, TRBD1 (5 bases). The V gene lost 2 bases and the J gene lost 7 bases, with 11 bases spanning the gap. CDR1 and CDR2 from the germline V gene are MNHNS and SASEGT. The length of the CDR3 is 13 residues. CDR3 amino acids: CASSERGIGGYTF. The CDR3 DNA reads as TGTGCCAGCAGTGAACGGGGGATTGGTGGCTACACCTTC.

This clone has only a few counts. J is TRBJ1-1 and V is TRBV7-9, with 8 nucleotides matching TRBD1. The V gene's germline CDR1 is SEHNR and CDR2 FQNEAQ (reference sequence). This CDR3 spans 14 amino acids. V trimming: 8 bases; J trimming: 5 bases; junction bases outside the gene matches: 10. CDR3 sequence reads: CASGWTGRFTEAFF. CDR3 DNA: TGTGCCAGCGGGTGGACAGGGAGGTTTACTGAAGCTTTCTTT.

The chain uses TRBV7-9 and TRBJ2-2, with a possible D match to TRBD1 (7 bases). This CDR3 is 15 amino acids long. Per the germline V gene, CDR1 is SEHNR and CDR2 is FQNEAQ (reference sequence). V was trimmed by 2 bases and J by 4 bases, leaving 11 bases between them. The CDR3 nucleotides are TGTGCCAGCAGCTTATACCAGGGGGGCACCGGGGAGCTGTTTTTT. It is translated as CASSLYQGGTGELFF.

In its sample, this clone was seen a few times. The V call is TRBV2, the J call TRBJ2-2; unclear D gene. From germline, CDR1 is SNHLY and CDR2 FYNNEI. There are 14 residues in the CDR3. V lost 6 bases to trimming and J lost 2 bases, with 10 bases between them. In DNA form, the CDR3 reads TGTGCCAGCAGGAACACAAGAAACACCGGGGAGCTGTTTTTT. Translation: CASRNTRNTGELFF.

The V and J genes are TRBV2 and TRBJ2-2; D is ambiguous. Germline loops: CDR1 SNHLY, CDR2 FYNNEI. The CDR3 length is 16 residues. The V end was cut by 6 bases, the J end by 3 bases, with 17 bases between. The CDR3 loop is CASSFSPRGYTGELFF. CDR3 DNA sequence: TGTGCCAGCAGCTTTTCCCCCCGCGGATACACCGGGGAGCTGTTTTTT.

The chain carries TRBV15 and TRBJ2-2; TRBD1 aligns across 11 bases. This CDR3 contains 15 residues. J lost 6 bases, V lost 3 bases, and 3 bases had no gene match. Germline CDR1 LNHNV, CDR2 YYDKDF (reference sequence). CDR3 in amino acids: CATSRDRGRSGELFF. The CDR3 DNA reads as TGTGCCACCAGCAGGGACAGGGGGCGCTCCGGGGAGCTGTTTTTT.

This clone occurred once. The rearrangement uses TRBV10-1 and TRBJ2-5, with 13 bases identical to TRBD2. This CDR3 spans 17 amino acids. The ends lost 6 bases at V and 2 bases at J; junction bases unmatched: 9. The germline CDR1 and CDR2 sequences are WNHNN and SYGVQD (reference sequence). The CDR3 sequence: CASRRGTSGTTQETQYF. The CDR3 region has the DNA TGCGCCAGCAGGAGGGGGACTAGCGGGACTACACAAGAGACCCAGTACTTC.

This chain uses TRBV10-3 with TRBJ1-1; 9 nucleotides agree with TRBD1. The CDR3 runs 18 residues. In germline, CDR1 is ENHRY, CDR2 SYGVKD. The ends lost 5 bases at V and 1 base at J; junction bases unmatched: 14. The CDR3 sequence: CAISPNWGTGSPNTEAFF. The DNA for the CDR3 is TGTGCCATCAGTCCAAATTGGGGGACAGGGTCCCCGAACACTGAAGCTTTCTTT.

This clone was picked up a small number of times. This chain links TRBV3-1 (or the pseudogene TRBV3-2) with TRBJ2-7; the D gene could be TRBD1 or TRBD2 (5 bases each). The CDR3 runs 20 residues. Trimming shortened V by 2 bases and J by 0 bases, and 26 bases separated the two germline ends. Germline CDR1 is LGHDT and CDR2 is YNNKEL (reference sequence). This chain's CDR3 is CASSQSGSGRGARGSYEQYF. CDR3 bases: TGTGCCAGCAGCCAATCGGGGTCGGGCCGTGGGGCCAGAGGCTCCTACGAGCAGTACTTC.

The gene calls are TRBV27 and TRBJ2-2, with D perhaps being TRBD1 or TRBD2 (5 bases each). The V gene's germline CDR1 is MNHEY and CDR2 SMNVEV (reference sequence). Trimming shortened V by 1 base and J by 6 bases, and 6 bases separated the two germline ends. The CDR3 spans 13 residues. CDR3 sequence (DNA): TGTGCCAGCAGTTTATGGGGGTCCGGGGAGCTGTTTTTT. Encoded protein: CASSLWGSGELFF.

There are a few counts of this clone. The chain employs TRBV6-1 and TRBJ2-7, with 9 nucleotides matching TRBD1. J gave up 3 bases and V 3 bases, and 6 bases lay outside the gene matches. CDR1 and CDR2 (germline): MNHNS, SASEGT. The CDR3 has 15 amino acids. CDR3 amino acids: CASSDTGTGLYEQYF. In DNA form, the CDR3 reads TGTGCCAGCAGTGATACCGGGACAGGGCTCTACGAGCAGTACTTC.

The chain carries TRBV5-1 and TRBJ1-1; weak D call: TRBD1 (6 bases). The CDR3 runs 11 residues. Trimming shortened V by 7 bases and J by 6 bases, and 10 bases separated the two germline ends. Germline CDR1 reads SGHRS; CDR2 reads YFSETQ. The CDR3 sequence: CASRGAAEAFF. The CDR3 DNA is TGCGCCAGCCGGGGGGCGGCTGAAGCTTTCTTT. The full variable domain, its missing parts supplied by reference TRBV5-1 and TRBJ1-1, is KAGVTQTPRYLIKTRGQQVTLSCSPISGHRSVSWYQQTPGQGLQFLFEYFSETQRNKGNFPGRFSGRQFSNSRSEMNVSTLELGDSALYLCASRGAAEAFFGQGTRLTVV.

V gene TRBV9 combines with J gene TRBJ2-1; TRBD1 aligns across 11 bases. The V gene's germline CDR1 is SGDLS and CDR2 YYNGEE. The V and J ends lost 4 bases and 7 bases, in that order; junction bases with no gene match: 4. CDR3 length: 14 amino acids. The CDR3, as DNA: TGTGCCAGCAGCCCCGGACAGGGGGCGAATGAGCAGTTCTTC. It codes for CASSPGQGANEQFF.

The chain uses TRBV27 and TRBJ2-3, with D possibly being TRBD1 (6 bases). The CDR3 has 14 amino acids. The germline V gene encodes CDR1 MNHEY and CDR2 SMNVEV (reference sequence). V was trimmed by 6 bases and J by 5 bases, leaving 15 bases between them. CDR3 sequence reads: CASSTGRPGDTQYF. The DNA of the CDR3 is TGTGCCAGCAGCACAGGGCGCCCGGGAGATACGCAGTATTTT.

CDR3 region: CSVDPSWGDSYNEQFF. CDR3 DNA sequence: TGCAGCGTTGACCCCTCCTGGGGGGACTCCTACAATGAGCAGTTCTTC. This chain joins TRBV29-1 and TRBJ2-1, with a possible D match to TRBD2 (6 bases). Trimming took off 3 bases at V and 0 bases at J, with 15 bases between the two ends. The CDR3 runs 16 residues. CDR1 and CDR2 (germline): SQVTM, ANQGSEA.

This clone was found once. The chain recombines TRBV21-1 with TRBJ2-7; the table assigns TRBD2, which was not confirmed against the DNA. TRBV21-1 represents a pseudogene. This CDR3 comprises 17 residues. The CDR3 coding sequence is TGTGCCAGCAGCGGCGGGATCTCTGAGAGGGAGAGCCACGAGCAGTACTTC. It specifies CASSGGISERESHEQYF.

This clone occurred many times. The J gene is TRBJ2-1, the V gene TRBV10-3, with TRBD2 matching 10 bases. CDR1 and CDR2 (germline): ENHRY, SYGVKD. The CDR3 totals 19 residues. J lost 1 base, V lost 0 bases, and 9 bases had no gene match. CDR3 coding DNA: TGTGCCATCAGTGAGTCTTCGAGCGGGAGGGCCGCATCCTACAATGAGCAGTTCTTC. This encodes CAISESSSGRAASYNEQFF.